Below, 32 T cell receptor beta chains from the same sample are listed, as sequenced in a study of tumor-infiltrating lymphocytes in primary liver carcinoma. Researchers generated TCR beta cDNA from 500 to 600 ng of total RNA, relying on a constant-region primer. Each TCR beta library was derived from three nested multiplex PCR rounds that employed slightly modified ARM-PCR. Investigators reported that the first two PCR rounds, at 10 cycles each, used TRBV1-TRBV30 forward primers with a C-beta reverse primer. TCRdb fed the multiplex PCR reads into MiXCR, producing one record per CDR3 protein. Among about 200,000 distinct CDR3 sequences listed, 65% were seen once. Germline DNA was also extracted, with blood RNA taken from unsorted whole blood. The sample comprised peripheral blood. All receptors come from a woman aged 55-70 years with primary liver carcinoma and hepatitis B virus infection.

The J gene is TRBJ2-2, the V gene TRBV4-1; tentative D call: TRBD2 (7 bases). The CDR3 runs 17 residues. Germline V CDR1 and CDR2: MGHRA, YSYEKL. With 0 bases removed from V and 6 bases from J, the gap between germline ends came to 17 bases. This CDR3 reads CASSQDYQGTNSGELFF. The CDR3 DNA is TGCGCCAGCAGCCAAGATTACCAGGGGACTAACTCCGGGGAGCTGTTTTTT.

Remarks on this clonotype: A much larger clone differs by one base, so this may be a read error. The chain recombines TRBV6-1 with TRBJ1-1, with D uncertain. CDR3 size: 15 residues. Germline values: CDR1 MNHNS, CDR2 SASEGT. In DNA, the CDR3 is TGTGCCAGCACTCGTCTAGGCAGTATGAACACTGATGCTTTCTTT. It encodes CASTRLGSMNTDAFF.

With respect to this clonotype: A clone one base away is much larger, so this may be a read error. V gene TRBV6-6 combines with J gene TRBJ1-2; no reliable D call. Trimming pared 5 bases from V and 5 bases from J, leaving 12 bases between. CDR3 size: 13 residues. Per germline, CDR1 MNHNY and CDR2 SVGAGI (reference sequence). The CDR3 DNA is TGTGCCAGCAGTCGTGAATCGGGTTATGGCTACACCTTC. It translates to CASSRESGYGYTF.

This chain joins TRBV6-1 and TRBJ1-3, with 7 bases that match TRBD1. CDR1 is MNHNS, CDR2 SASEGT, per germline. This CDR3 has 16 amino acids. With 1 base clipped from V and 2 bases from J, the junction kept 5 bases outside the gene matches. The CDR3 is CASSEGNRGTGNTIYF. CDR3 in DNA: TGTGCCAGCAGTGAAGGTAACAGGGGTACTGGAAACACCATATATTTT.

A word on this clonotype: No conserved phenylalanine or tryptophan is present at the end of the CDR3, so a read error is the likely explanation. V and J are TRBV11-2 and TRBJ1-3, with D unresolved. Germline V lookup: CDR1 SGHAT, CDR2 FQNNGV. The CDR3 is made up of 14 amino acids. Here the CDR3 DNA reads TGTGCCAGTAGCTTAGGAACGGACGGAAACACCATATATTCT. Amino acid sequence: CASSLGTDGNTIYS.

The gene calls are TRBV7-9 and TRBJ1-2; D is possibly TRBD1 (5 bases). Germline CDR1 reads SEHNR; CDR2 reads FQNEAQ (reference sequence). The V end was cut by 5 bases, the J end by 6 bases, with 19 bases between. This CDR3 region has 15 residues. The CDR3 DNA sequence: TGTGCCAGCAGCCAACTATACGGGACGGGGGATGGCTACACCTTC. Residues: CASSQLYGTGDGYTF.

This clonotype was recorded only once. Lacking the conserved final phenylalanine or tryptophan, this CDR3 likely reflects a read error. The chain uses TRBV11-2 and TRBJ2-7; D perhaps matches TRBD1 (5 bases). The germline gives CDR1 SGHAT, CDR2 FQNNGV. V lost 5 bases to trimming and J lost 3 bases, with 11 bases between them. The CDR3 has 13 amino acids. The CDR3 region is CASSPRVNYEQYS. The CDR3 DNA reads as TGTGCCAGCAGCCCCAGGGTCAACTACGAGCAGTACTCC.

Turning to this clonotype: This may arise from a read error, as a much more abundant clone is one base away. The chain joins TRBV7-9 to TRBJ1-2; 7 positions match TRBD1. The CDR3 consists of 15 residues. The germline CDR1 and CDR2 sequences are SEHNR and FQNEAQ (reference sequence). The CDR3 spells CASSLGMEGASGYIF. DNA for the CDR3: TGTGCCAGCAGCTTAGGGATGGAGGGGGCGAGTGGCTACATCTTC.

As concerns this clonotype: Sequence at one end of the junction differs from germline and may be a read error. CDR3 region: CARSHGLDGEQSF. CDR3 coding DNA: TGTGCCCGCAGCCACGGACTAGACGGTGAGCAGTCCTTC. V is TRBV6-6 and J is TRBJ2-1; 7 bases map to TRBD2. The CDR3 length is 13 residues. Germline-derived CDR1 and CDR2 are MNHNY and SVGAGI (reference sequence).

A single count supports this clonotype. A much larger clone lies one base from this, so it may be a read error. The chain has TRBV6-1 and TRBJ1-4, with D perhaps matching TRBD1 (5 bases). The germline gives CDR1 MNHNS, CDR2 SASEGT. The CDR3 is made up of 14 amino acids. Trimming removed 7 bases from V and 8 bases from J, with 17 bases in between. The DNA of the CDR3 is TGTGCCAGCAAGACATGGGGCCCCGGAGAAAAACTGTTTTTT. It encodes CASKTWGPGEKLFF.

For this clonotype: The conserved phenylalanine or tryptophan is not found at the CDR3 terminus, so this likely reflects a read error. This rearrangement joins TRBV28 to TRBJ2-3, with D unresolved. Germline lookup yields CDR1 MDHEN and CDR2 SYDVKM. The CDR3 extends over 14 amino acids. CDR3 nucleotides: TGTGCCAGCAGATCCACGGGCAGTTCGGATATGCAGTATTTA. Protein sequence: CASRSTGSSDMQYL.

This clonotype has more than one count but fewer than ten. Mismatch with germline at one junction end may stem from a read error. The gene calls are TRBV12-3 or TRBV12-4 and TRBJ2-2; TRBD1 agrees at 8 bases. This CDR3 comprises 14 residues. The CDR3 nucleotides read TGTGCCAGCAGTTTAGGGCAGCCGACAGGGGAACTGTATTTT. Protein product: CASSLGQPTGELYF.

The table lists this clonotype with a few counts. The chain has TRBV5-5 and TRBJ1-2; D gene uncertain. Looked up from germline, CDR1 is SGHKS and CDR2 is YYEKEE (reference sequence). The V end was cut by 0 bases, the J end by 5 bases, with 14 bases between. The CDR3 length is 15 residues. The CDR3 DNA reads TGTGCCAGCAGCTTGGAACGGTACTCACCTTATGGCTACACCTTC. Its protein product is CASSLERYSPYGYTF.

To note about this clonotype: This may be a read error, as it is one base from a much larger clone. Because the CDR3 is missing its conserved closing phenylalanine or tryptophan, this is likely a read error. V is TRBV6-1 and J is TRBJ1-1, with D perhaps matching TRBD1 (6 bases). This CDR3 is 15 amino acids long. Germline V gives CDR1 MNHNS, CDR2 SASEGT. V was clipped by 1 base and J by 4 bases, with 13 bases between them. DNA for the CDR3: TGTGCCAGCAGTGAAGGCAGGGGAGGAAGCACTGAAGCTTTCTTA. This encodes CASSEGRGGSTEAFL.

In its sample, this clonotype was seen many times. The rearrangement joins TRBV11-2 to TRBJ1-4; the match to TRBD1 covers 7 bases. The germline CDR1 and CDR2 sequences are SGHAT and FQNNGV. This CDR3 comprises 16 residues. Unmatched junction bases numbered 6, after V lost 5 bases and J lost 0 bases. CDR3 in amino acids: CASSANRGSTNEKLFF. For the CDR3, the DNA is TGTGCCAGCAGCGCAAACAGGGGCTCAACTAATGAAAAACTGTTTTTT.

This clonotype was found many times. V is TRBV4-1 and J is TRBJ2-1; 12 bases are a match to TRBD2. Germline trimming cut 5 bases from V and 7 bases from J; bases unmatched to any gene: 9. Germline loops: CDR1 MGHRA, CDR2 YSYEKL. The CDR3 runs 16 residues. The CDR3 coding sequence is TGCGCCAGCAGCAACCCGACTAGCGGGAGTGCGAATGAGCAGTTCTTC. It encodes CASSNPTSGSANEQFF.

Details on this clonotype: A much larger clone differs from this one at a single base, so this may be a read error. V is TRBV6-5 and J is TRBJ2-3, with TRBD2 identical over 10 bases. The CDR3 covers 15 residues. Germline CDR1 and CDR2: MNHEY and SVGAGI. The CDR3: CVSSFSGGYTDTQYF. DNA for the CDR3: TGTGTCAGCAGCTTTAGCGGGGGGTACACAGATACGCAGTATTTT.

The rearrangement joins TRBV7-8 to TRBJ2-7; 13 nucleotides match TRBD2. Unmatched junction bases numbered 9, after V lost 5 bases and J lost 2 bases. The CDR3 spans 17 residues. Germline values: CDR1 SGHVS, CDR2 FQNEAQ. In DNA, the CDR3 is TGTGCCAGCAGCCTTCAAACCGGGACTAGCGGGACCTACGAGCAGTACTTC. Its translation is CASSLQTGTSGTYEQYF. The entire variable domain, with the rest obtained from reference TRBV7-8 and TRBJ2-7, is as follows: GAGVSQSPRYKVAKRGQDVALRCDPISGHVSLFWYQQALGQGPEFLTYFQNEAQLDKSGLPSDRFFAERPEGSVSTLKIQRTQQEDSAVYLCASSLQTGTSGTYEQYFGPGTRLTVT.

This clonotype came up a few times. A read error may produce the germline difference seen at one junction end. The V call is TRBV12-3 or TRBV12-4, the J call TRBJ2-2, with a weak D call TRBD2 (6 bases). The CDR3 totals 13 residues. The CDR3 bases are TGTGCCACTTGGCTAGCGATCACCGGGGAGATGTTTTTT. Amino acid sequence: CATWLAITGEMFF.

As to this clonotype: Sequence at one end of the junction differs from germline and may be a read error. The V call is TRBV11-2, the J call TRBJ2-5, with 9 bases lining up with TRBD2. In germline, CDR1 is SGHAT, CDR2 FQNNGV. This CDR3 comprises 16 residues. CDR3 residues: CASSSRTSVASETQYF. The CDR3 region has the DNA TGTGCCAGCAGCTCCCGGACTAGCGTGGCTTCAGAGACTCAGTACTTC.

About this clonotype: A much larger clonotype is one base distant, so this may be a read error. It is likely a read error, because the conserved phenylalanine at the end of the CDR3 is missing. The chain joins TRBV14 to TRBJ1-1, with D unclear. V was pared by 3 bases and J by 1 base, with 6 bases between. CDR1 is SGHDN and CDR2 is FVKESK in the germline V gene. The length of the CDR3 is 13 residues. The chain's CDR3 is CASSHQWNTEAFI. As DNA, the CDR3 is TGTGCCAGCAGCCACCAGTGGAACACTGAAGCTTTCATT.

This clonotype occurred a few times. This rearrangement joins TRBV4-1 to TRBJ1-6; D is possibly TRBD1 (5 bases). The CDR3 runs 20 residues. The V end lost 1 base, the J end lost 7 bases, and 26 bases lay between the germline ends. Germline CDR1 and CDR2: MGHRA and YSYEKL. CDR3: CASSQAIRGKGPGSNSPLHF. DNA of the CDR3: TGCGCCAGCAGCCAAGCCATAAGGGGTAAGGGGCCCGGCTCAAATTCACCCCTCCACTTT.

Concerning this clonotype: The CDR3 does not end in the conserved phenylalanine or tryptophan, so this is likely a read error. This chain connects TRBV11-2 to TRBJ2-6; D is possibly TRBD1 or TRBD2 (6 bases each). Looked up from germline, CDR1 is SGHAT and CDR2 is FQNNGV. The CDR3 covers 16 residues. CDR3 nucleotides: TGTGCCAGCAGCTTAGGGGGGGCGCTTGGGGCCAACGACCTGACTCTC. Translated, it gives CASSLGGALGANDLTL.

A remark on this clonotype: A much larger clone sits a single nucleotide away, making a read error possible. This sequence joins TRBV6-1 and TRBJ2-1; 10 bases line up with TRBD2. CDR3 size: 15 residues. Germline-derived CDR1 and CDR2 are MNHNS and SASEGT. The CDR3 DNA reads TGTGCCAGCAGGCTAGCGGGAGCCTCCTGCAATGAGCAGTTCTTC. Protein: CASRLAGASCNEQFF.

Concerning this clonotype itself: The conserved phenylalanine or tryptophan is not found at the CDR3 terminus, so this likely reflects a read error. J is TRBJ1-1 and V is TRBV20-1; D may be TRBD1 (5 bases). Trimming cost V 8 bases and J 4 bases, with 26 bases left between them. The CDR3 totals 16 residues. Germline V gene lookup returns CDR1 DFQATT and CDR2 SNEGSKA (reference sequence). CDR3 sequence (DNA): TGCAGTACTGACTCCGGGGACCCGGGGTTGGGCACTGAAGCTTTCTAT. As protein: CSTDSGDPGLGTEAFY.

V and J are TRBV2 and TRBJ2-7; D is perhaps TRBD2 (5 bases). This CDR3 has 17 amino acids. Germline V gene lookup returns CDR1 SNHLY and CDR2 FYNNEI. V was cut by 7 bases and J by 4 bases, with 26 bases left in between. The CDR3 DNA follows: TGTGCCAGCAACCTCCTGGAGGACTCCACGGCCCAGTACGAGCAGTACTTC. Translation: CASNLLEDSTAQYEQYF.

With regard to this clonotype: Compared with germline, one end of the junction differs, possibly owing to a read error. The chain links TRBV11-2 to TRBJ2-1, with 11 bases that match TRBD2. This CDR3 has 15 amino acids. The V gene's germline CDR1 is SGHAT and CDR2 FQNNGV. The CDR3 spells CVSSSGLAVHNEQFF. In DNA form, the CDR3 reads TGTGTCAGCAGCTCGGGACTAGCGGTCCACAATGAGCAGTTCTTC. Complete variable domain (other parts from reference TRBV11-2 and TRBJ2-1): EAGVAQSPRYKIIEKRQSVAFWCNPISGHATLYWYQQILGQGPKLLIQFQNNGVVDDSQLPKDRFSAERLKGVDSTLKIQPAKLEDSAVYLCVSSSGLAVHNEQFFGPGTRLTVL.

A remark on this clonotype: A much larger clone lies a single base off, so this may be a read error. This chain connects TRBV12-3 or TRBV12-4 to TRBJ1-4, with D unclear. The germline V and J ends were trimmed by 8 bases and 7 bases, with 11 bases remaining between them. The CDR3 consists of 12 residues. CDR3 bases: TGTGCCAGCTCGGTGGGGATTGAAAAACTGTTTTTT. Translated: CASSVGIEKLFF.

Points on this clonotype: A much larger clone is a single base away; this may be a read error. The CDR3 ends on some other residue instead of the conserved phenylalanine or tryptophan, so this is likely a read error. No DNA is shown, since the ends of the CDR3 on it are uncertain; the CDR3 is the one TCRdb lists. This sequence joins TRBV14 and TRBJ2-1; the D call TRBD1 from the table was never checked on the DNA. From its first to its last residue, the CDR3 has 13 amino acids. In germline, CDR1 is SGHDN, CDR2 FVKESK. The CDR3 loop reads CASSHDPRGMYAL.

As concerns this clonotype: One end of the junction varies from germline; a read error may be responsible. This chain links TRBV7-9 with TRBJ1-2; D unresolved. There are 15 residues in the CDR3. Germline values: CDR1 SEHNR, CDR2 FQNEAQ (reference sequence). The CDR3 bases are TGTGCCAGCAGCTTAGGAGGTTACCCGATCTATGACTACACCTTC. Amino acids: CASSLGGYPIYDYTF. Full variable domain (remainder filled in from reference TRBV7-9 and TRBJ1-2): DTGVSQNPRHKITKRGQNVTFRCDPISEHNRLYWYRQTLGQGPEFLTYFQNEAQLEKSRLLSDRFSAERPKGSFSTLEIQRTEQGDSAMYLCASSLGGYPIYDYTFGSGTRLTVV.

With regard to this clonotype: A read error may explain this, as a much larger clone is one base away. The chain joins TRBV14 to TRBJ2-3; D gene ambiguous. Germline CDR1 reads SGHDN; CDR2 reads FVKESK. The CDR3 sequence is 13 residues long. CDR3 loop: CVSSQGPTDTQYF. The CDR3 bases are TGTGTCAGCAGCCAAGGACCCACAGATACGCAGTATTTT.

Turning to this clonotype: One end of the junction varies from germline; a read error may be responsible. The gene calls are TRBV11-2 and TRBJ1-2, with TRBD1 as a possible D gene (6 bases). The CDR3 has 15 amino acids. Per the germline V gene, CDR1 is SGHAT and CDR2 is FQNNGV. The DNA for the CDR3 is TGTGCCAACAGCTTAGGGCTGGGGGCGGACTGTGGCTACACCTTC. Protein sequence: CANSLGLGADCGYTF.